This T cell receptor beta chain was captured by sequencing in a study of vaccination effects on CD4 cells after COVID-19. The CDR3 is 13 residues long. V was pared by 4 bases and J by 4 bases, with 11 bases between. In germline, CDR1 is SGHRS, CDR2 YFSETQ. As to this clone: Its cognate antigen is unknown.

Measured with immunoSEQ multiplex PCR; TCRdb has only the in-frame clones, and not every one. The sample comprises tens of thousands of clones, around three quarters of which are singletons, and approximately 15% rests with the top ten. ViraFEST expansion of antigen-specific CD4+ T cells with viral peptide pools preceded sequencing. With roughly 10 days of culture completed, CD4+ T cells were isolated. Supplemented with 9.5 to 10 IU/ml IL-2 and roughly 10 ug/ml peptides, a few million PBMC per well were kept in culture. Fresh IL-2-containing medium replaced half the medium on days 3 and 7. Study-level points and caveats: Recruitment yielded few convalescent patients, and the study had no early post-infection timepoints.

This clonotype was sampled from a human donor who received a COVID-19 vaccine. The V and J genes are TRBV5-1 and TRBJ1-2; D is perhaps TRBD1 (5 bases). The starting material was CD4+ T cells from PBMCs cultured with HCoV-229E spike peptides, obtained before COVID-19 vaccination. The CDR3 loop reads CASSRDPSYGYTF. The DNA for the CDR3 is TGCGCCAGCAGCAGGGACCCTTCCTATGGCTACACCTTC.